This TCR beta chain originates from a study of molecular identifiers for immune sequencing clone quantification. The study's findings and limits: Highly expanded clone sizes could be underestimated by identical TCR molecules sharing a barcode. Clones of above 20 RNA copies carried over 97% of effector molecules; in naive cells they carried under 1%.

As concerns this clonotype: As yet, its antigen is unknown. The conserved phenylalanine or tryptophan is not found at the CDR3 terminus, so this likely reflects a read error. The DNA is omitted, as the CDR3 cannot be located on it reliably, and the CDR3 follows TCRdb's listing.

TCR libraries were built in bulk with a published protocol and specific TCR primers. MiXCR was run by TCRdb on the PCR reads, yielding one entry per CDR3 protein. The table shows about 640,000 distinct CDR3 sequences, with roughly 21% occurring only once. Sorted naive CD8 T cells were those defined as CD8+CD4-CCR7+CD45RA+. Sequencing was carried out using naive CD8+ T cells from blood, with Jurkat cell RNA spiked in. Specified subset: FACS-sorted CD8+CD4-CCR7+CD45RA+ naive T cells. This sequence was found in a human donor in good health. Some libraries in this study had Jurkat cell RNA spiked in.

The chain's CDR3 is CASSSLTGATEASL. The V gene is TRBV5-1, the J gene TRBJ1-1; the DNA was not compared with TRBD1, the D call given in the table. CDR1 and CDR2 (germline): SGHRS, YFSETQ. The CDR3 is made up of 14 amino acids, end residues included.